The 21 T cell receptor beta chains below come from one sample, sequenced in a study of CXCR3-negative and CXCR3-positive naive CD8 T cells. The study made its TRB cDNA libraries by 5' RACE, adding UMI labels. TCRdb reprocessed the 5' RACE reads; each CDR3 protein has one entry and no DNA is given. Its listing shows 75,000 to 100,000 distinct CDR3 sequences. Material: naive CXCR3- CD8+ T cells from blood. The subset here: CD45RO-CCR7+CD27+CD95- naive CD8+ T cells lacking CXCR3 (TNR3-). All receptors derive from a human donor in good health. Some clones in this sample may be carry-over from other donors' samples.

The chain is built from TRBV5-1 and TRBJ2-1; TCRdb names TRBD1, which stays unverified in the absence of DNA. The CDR3 has 13 residues. CDR1 SGHRS and CDR2 YFSETQ come from the germline V gene. The CDR3 reads CASSPLIIWEQFF.

This chain joins TRBV5-4 and TRBJ1-2. The CDR3 is 13 amino acids. CDR1 and CDR2 (germline): SGHNT, YYREEE (reference sequence). The CDR3 reads CASSLWEDYGYTF.

V usage is TRBV7-6 and J usage is TRBJ1-3; TCRdb proposes TRBD1, but this gene call is untestable without DNA. Looked up from germline, CDR1 is SGHVS and CDR2 is FNYEAQ. The CDR3 sequence is 15 residues long. The CDR3 sequence is CASSHGGGPGNTIYF.

V gene TRBV6-6 combines with J gene TRBJ2-1; TCRdb selects TRBD1, and the lack of DNA leaves this call unchecked. This CDR3 is built from 12 residues. Germline V gives CDR1 MNHNY, CDR2 SVGAGI (reference sequence). CDR3: CASSYPPHEQFF.

The CDR3 region is CASSQGLGQPQHF. The chain links TRBV4-2 to TRBJ1-5. The germline gives CDR1 LGHNA, CDR2 YNFKEQ. The length of the CDR3 is 13 residues.

The chain has TRBV9 and TRBJ2-2. The CDR3 sequence is 12 residues long. The V gene's germline CDR1 is SGDLS and CDR2 YYNGEE. CDR3 protein: CASSVTSGVLFF.

This chain uses TRBV20-1 with TRBJ2-1; the TCRdb D gene call, TRBD1, has no DNA to confirm it. Per the germline V gene, CDR1 is DFQATT and CDR2 is SNEGSKA (reference sequence). CDR3 length: 12 amino acids. The CDR3 loop is CSARRDGNEQFF.

The genes are TRBV19 and TRBJ1-1. The CDR3 length is 14 residues. Per germline, CDR1 LNHDA and CDR2 SQIVND (reference sequence). This chain's CDR3 is CASAVPWGGTEAFF.

The CDR3 sequence: CASSLLAGVVVNEQFF. The genes are TRBV28 and TRBJ2-1; TCRdb names TRBD2, which stays unverified in the absence of DNA. Germline CDR1 and CDR2: MDHEN and SYDVKM. The CDR3 extends over 16 amino acids.

The CDR3 sequence is CASSSSFAGKSPYEQYF. The genes are TRBV12-3 or TRBV12-4 and TRBJ2-7; TCRdb outputs TRBD1, but without DNA this stays unchecked. This CDR3 has 17 residues.

V is TRBV2 and J is TRBJ2-1; TCRdb's D call of TRBD1 is untestable without DNA. CDR3 size: 17 residues. The germline V gene encodes CDR1 SNHLY and CDR2 FYNNEI. CDR3 sequence: CASSGQVVMSSYNEQFF.

The CDR3 protein is CASSQGLTGWAYGYTF. The gene calls are TRBV4-2 and TRBJ1-2; no DNA is available, so the TRBD1 call from TCRdb remains unchecked. This CDR3 has 16 amino acids. Germline loops: CDR1 LGHNA, CDR2 YNFKEQ.

The chain combines TRBV29-1 with TRBJ2-5; the D gene TCRdb calls, TRBD2, cannot be checked with no DNA. CDR1 is SQVTM and CDR2 is ANQGSEA in the germline V gene. The CDR3 is 12 amino acids. The CDR3 sequence is CSVVGLDGTQYF.

The genes are TRBV29-1 and TRBJ1-1; TCRdb designates TRBD1, a call that cannot be tested without DNA. The CDR3 is made up of 12 amino acids. Germline V gives CDR1 SQVTM, CDR2 ANQGSEA. CDR3 protein: CSVSPGNTEAFF.

This CDR3 is CASSLRISTSGGSSEQFF. V and J are TRBV5-1 and TRBJ2-1; with no DNA, the TCRdb D assignment of TRBD2 cannot be verified. The CDR3 runs 18 residues. Looked up from germline, CDR1 is SGHRS and CDR2 is YFSETQ.

The J gene is TRBJ2-7, the V gene TRBV29-1; TCRdb's D call, TRBD2, is unchecked because there is no DNA. Germline-derived CDR1 and CDR2 are SQVTM and ANQGSEA. The CDR3 has 15 amino acids. The CDR3: CSVTLARGASYEQYF.

The CDR3 region is CASSPTGTVHEQYF. The J gene is TRBJ2-7, the V gene TRBV28; TCRdb reports TRBD1, a call that lacks DNA to check it against. The CDR3 sequence is 14 residues long. Germline loops: CDR1 MDHEN, CDR2 SYDVKM.

V usage is TRBV10-3 and J usage is TRBJ2-7. Germline assignment: CDR1 ENHRY and CDR2 SYGVKD. This CDR3 contains 13 residues. CDR3 sequence reads: CAISDGFPYEQYF.

J is TRBJ2-7 and V is TRBV4-2; TCRdb names TRBD1, which stays unverified in the absence of DNA. The length of the CDR3 is 15 residues. Per the germline V gene, CDR1 is LGHNA and CDR2 is YNFKEQ. The CDR3 sequence is CASSQVKRGHYEQYF.

The V and J genes are TRBV2 and TRBJ1-5. The CDR3 is 16 residues long. Per germline, CDR1 SNHLY and CDR2 FYNNEI. The CDR3: CASSEARNPGNQPQHF.

V and J are TRBV7-7 and TRBJ1-3. Germline lookup yields CDR1 SSHAT and CDR2 FNYEAQ (reference sequence). This CDR3 has 15 amino acids. The chain's CDR3 is CARSLDLSSGNTIYF.